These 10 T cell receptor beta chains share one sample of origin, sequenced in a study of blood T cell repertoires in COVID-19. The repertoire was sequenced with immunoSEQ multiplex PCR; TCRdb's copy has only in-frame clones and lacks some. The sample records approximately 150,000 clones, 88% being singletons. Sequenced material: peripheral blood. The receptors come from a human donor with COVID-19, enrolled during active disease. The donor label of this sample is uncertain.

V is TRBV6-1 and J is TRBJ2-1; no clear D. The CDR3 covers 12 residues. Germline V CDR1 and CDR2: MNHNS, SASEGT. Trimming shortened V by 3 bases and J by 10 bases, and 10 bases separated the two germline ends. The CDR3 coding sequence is TGTGCCAGCAGTGAGAGTGCGCTAGAGCAGTTCTTC. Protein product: CASSESALEQFF.

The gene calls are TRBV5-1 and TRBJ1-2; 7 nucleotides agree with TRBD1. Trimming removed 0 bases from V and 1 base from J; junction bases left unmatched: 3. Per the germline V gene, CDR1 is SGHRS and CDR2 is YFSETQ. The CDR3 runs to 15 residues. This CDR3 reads CASSLGDRFNYGYTF. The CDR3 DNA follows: TGCGCCAGCAGCTTGGGGGACAGATTTAACTATGGCTACACCTTC.

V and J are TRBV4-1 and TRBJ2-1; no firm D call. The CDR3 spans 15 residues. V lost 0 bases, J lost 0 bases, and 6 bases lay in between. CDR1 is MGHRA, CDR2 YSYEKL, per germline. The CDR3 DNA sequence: TGCGCCAGCAGCCAAGATCCCAGCTCCTACAATGAGCAGTTCTTC. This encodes CASSQDPSSYNEQFF.

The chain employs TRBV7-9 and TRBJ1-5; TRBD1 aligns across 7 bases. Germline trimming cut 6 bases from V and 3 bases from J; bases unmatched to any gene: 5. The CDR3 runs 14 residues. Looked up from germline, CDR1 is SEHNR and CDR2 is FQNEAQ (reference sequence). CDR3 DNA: TGTGCCAGCAGTGGGACAGATCTCAATCAGCCCCAGCATTTT. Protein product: CASSGTDLNQPQHF. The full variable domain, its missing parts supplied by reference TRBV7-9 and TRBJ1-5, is DTGVSQNPRHKITKRGQNVTFRCDPISEHNRLYWYRQTLGQGPEFLTYFQNEAQLEKSRLLSDRFSAERPKGSFSTLEIQRTEQGDSAMYLCASSGTDLNQPQHFGDGTRLSIL.

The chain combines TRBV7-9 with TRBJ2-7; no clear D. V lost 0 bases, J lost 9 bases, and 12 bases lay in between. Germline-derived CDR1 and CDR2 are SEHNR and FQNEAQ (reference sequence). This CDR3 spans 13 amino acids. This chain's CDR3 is CASSLAGRHGQYF. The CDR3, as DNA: TGTGCCAGCAGCTTAGCGGGCAGGCACGGGCAGTACTTC.

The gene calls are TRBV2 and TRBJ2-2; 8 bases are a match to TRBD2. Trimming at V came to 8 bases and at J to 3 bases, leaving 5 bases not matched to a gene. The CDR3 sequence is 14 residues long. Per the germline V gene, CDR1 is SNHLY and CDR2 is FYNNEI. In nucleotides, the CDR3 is TGTGCCAGCTATATCGGGGGGGACACCGGGGAGCTGTTTTTT. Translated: CASYIGGDTGELFF.

In nucleotides, the CDR3 is TGTGCCAGCAGCTTCTACGGACAGGGAGAGAACTATGGCTACACCTTC. Protein product: CASSFYGQGENYGYTF. This rearrangement joins TRBV11-1 to TRBJ1-2, with 8 bases that match TRBD1. Germline loops: CDR1 SGHAT, CDR2 FQDESV (reference sequence). J gave up 2 bases and V 3 bases, and 8 bases lay outside the gene matches. CDR3 length: 16 amino acids.

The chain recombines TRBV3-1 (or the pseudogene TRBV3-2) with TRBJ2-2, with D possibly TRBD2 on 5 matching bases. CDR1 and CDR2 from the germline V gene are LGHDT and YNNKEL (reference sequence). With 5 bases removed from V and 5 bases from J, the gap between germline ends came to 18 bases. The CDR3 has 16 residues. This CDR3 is CASSYISVLETGELFF. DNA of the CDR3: TGTGCCAGCAGCTACATTAGCGTTCTTGAGACCGGGGAGCTGTTTTTT.

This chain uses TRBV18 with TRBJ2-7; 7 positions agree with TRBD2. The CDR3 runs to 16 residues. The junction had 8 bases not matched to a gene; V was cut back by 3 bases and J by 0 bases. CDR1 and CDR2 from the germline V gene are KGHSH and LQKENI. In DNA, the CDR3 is TGTGCCAGCTCACCTGAAGGCGGGGGAAGCTCCTACGAGCAGTACTTC. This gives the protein CASSPEGGGSSYEQYF.

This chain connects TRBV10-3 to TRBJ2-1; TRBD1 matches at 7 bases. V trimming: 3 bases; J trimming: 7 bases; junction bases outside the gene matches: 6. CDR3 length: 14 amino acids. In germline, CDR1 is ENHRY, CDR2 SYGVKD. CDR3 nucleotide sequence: TGTGCCATCAGTGAAAACAGGGGATCTAATGAGCAGTTCTTC. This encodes CAISENRGSNEQFF.